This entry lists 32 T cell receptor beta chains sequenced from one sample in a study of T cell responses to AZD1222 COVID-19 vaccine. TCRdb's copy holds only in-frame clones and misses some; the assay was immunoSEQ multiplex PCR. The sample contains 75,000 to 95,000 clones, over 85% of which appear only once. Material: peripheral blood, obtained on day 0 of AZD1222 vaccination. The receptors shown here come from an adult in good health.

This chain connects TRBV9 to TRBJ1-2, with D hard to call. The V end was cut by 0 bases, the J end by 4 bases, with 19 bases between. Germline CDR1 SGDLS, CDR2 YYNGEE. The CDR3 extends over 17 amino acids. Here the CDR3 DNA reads TGTGCCAGCAGCGTAGGATGGTTGGGGTCCTACTCCTATGGCTACACCTTC. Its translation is CASSVGWLGSYSYGYTF. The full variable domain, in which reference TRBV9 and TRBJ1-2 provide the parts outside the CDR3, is DSGVTQTPKHLITATGQRVTLRCSPRSGDLSVYWYQQSLDQGLQFLIQYYNGEERAKGNILERFSAQQFPDLHSELNLSSLELGDSALYFCASSVGWLGSYSYGYTFGSGTRLTVV.

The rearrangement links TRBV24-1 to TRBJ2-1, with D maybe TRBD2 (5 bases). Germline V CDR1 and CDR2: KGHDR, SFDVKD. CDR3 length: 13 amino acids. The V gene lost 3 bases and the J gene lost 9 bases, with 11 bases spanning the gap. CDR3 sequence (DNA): TGTGCCACCAGTGATGTGGAGGAGGCTGAGCAGTTCTTC. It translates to CATSDVEEAEQFF.

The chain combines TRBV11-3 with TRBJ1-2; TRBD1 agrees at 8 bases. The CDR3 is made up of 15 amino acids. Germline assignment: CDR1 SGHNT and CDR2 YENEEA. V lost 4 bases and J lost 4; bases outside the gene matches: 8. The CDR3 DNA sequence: TGTGCCAGCAGCTCCAGACAGGGGATGGGCTATGGCTACACCTTC. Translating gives CASSSRQGMGYGYTF. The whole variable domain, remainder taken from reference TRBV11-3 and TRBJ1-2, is EAGVVQSPRYKIIEKKQPVAFWCNPISGHNTLYWYLQNLGQGPELLIRYENEEAVDDSQLPKDRFSAERLKGVDSTLKIQPAELGDSAVYLCASSSRQGMGYGYTFGSGTRLTVV.

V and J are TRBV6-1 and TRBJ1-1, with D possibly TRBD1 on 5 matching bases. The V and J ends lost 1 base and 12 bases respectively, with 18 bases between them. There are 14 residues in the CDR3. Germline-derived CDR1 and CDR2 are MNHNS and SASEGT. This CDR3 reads CASSEEGPWGKPFF. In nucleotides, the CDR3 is TGTGCCAGCAGTGAAGAAGGTCCGTGGGGCAAACCTTTCTTT.

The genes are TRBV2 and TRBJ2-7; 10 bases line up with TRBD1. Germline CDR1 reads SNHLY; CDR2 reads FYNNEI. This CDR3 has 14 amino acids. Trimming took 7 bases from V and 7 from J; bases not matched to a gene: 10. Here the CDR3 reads CASIRDRGLQEQYF. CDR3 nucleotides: TGTGCCAGCATTCGGGACAGGGGACTGCAGGAGCAGTACTTC.

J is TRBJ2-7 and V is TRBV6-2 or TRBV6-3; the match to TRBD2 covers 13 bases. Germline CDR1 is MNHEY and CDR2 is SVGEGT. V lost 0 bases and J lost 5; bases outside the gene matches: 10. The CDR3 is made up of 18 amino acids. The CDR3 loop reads CASSYSGLAGVVPHEQYF. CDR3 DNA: TGTGCCAGCAGTTACTCCGGACTAGCGGGAGTCGTTCCCCACGAGCAGTACTTC.

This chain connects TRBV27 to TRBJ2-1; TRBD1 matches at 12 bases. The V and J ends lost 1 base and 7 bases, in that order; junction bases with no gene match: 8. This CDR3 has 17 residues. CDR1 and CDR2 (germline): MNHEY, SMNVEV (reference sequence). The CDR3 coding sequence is TGTGCCAGCAGTTTATTCTCCGGGACAGGGGGCCTTAATGAGCAGTTCTTC. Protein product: CASSLFSGTGGLNEQFF.

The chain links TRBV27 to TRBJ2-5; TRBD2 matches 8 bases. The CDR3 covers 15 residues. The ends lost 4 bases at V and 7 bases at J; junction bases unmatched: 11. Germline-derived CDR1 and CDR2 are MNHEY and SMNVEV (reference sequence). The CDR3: CASSSGGGLVGTQYF. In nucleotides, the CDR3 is TGTGCCAGCAGTTCCGGGGGGGGACTAGTCGGGACCCAGTACTTC.

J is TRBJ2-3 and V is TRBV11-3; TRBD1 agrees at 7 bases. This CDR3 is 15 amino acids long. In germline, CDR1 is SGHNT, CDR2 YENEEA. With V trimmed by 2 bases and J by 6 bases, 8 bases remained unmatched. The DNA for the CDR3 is TGTGCCAGCAGCTTACGTATCACCAGGGGGGATACGCAGTATTTT. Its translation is CASSLRITRGDTQYF.

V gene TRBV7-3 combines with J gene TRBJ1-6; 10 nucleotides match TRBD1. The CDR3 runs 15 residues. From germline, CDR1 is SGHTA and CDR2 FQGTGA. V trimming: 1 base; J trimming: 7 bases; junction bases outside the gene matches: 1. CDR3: CASSLMGQGNSPLHF. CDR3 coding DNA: TGTGCCAGCAGCTTAATGGGACAGGGGAATTCACCCCTCCACTTT.

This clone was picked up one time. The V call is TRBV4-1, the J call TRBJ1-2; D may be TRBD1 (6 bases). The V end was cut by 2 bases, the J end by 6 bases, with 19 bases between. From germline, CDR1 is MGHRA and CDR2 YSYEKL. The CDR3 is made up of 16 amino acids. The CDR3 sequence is CASSQSPLQGLDGYTF. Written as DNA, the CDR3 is TGCGCCAGCAGCCAATCCCCTTTACAGGGTTTGGATGGCTACACCTTC.

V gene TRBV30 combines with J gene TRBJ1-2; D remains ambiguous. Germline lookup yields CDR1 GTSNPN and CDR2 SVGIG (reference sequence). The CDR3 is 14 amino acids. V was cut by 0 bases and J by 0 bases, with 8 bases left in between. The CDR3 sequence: CAWSVGQPNYGYTF. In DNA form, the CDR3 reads TGTGCCTGGAGTGTAGGGCAGCCTAACTATGGCTACACCTTC. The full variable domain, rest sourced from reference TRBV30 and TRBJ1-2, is SQTIHQWPATLVQPVGSPLSLECTVEGTSNPNLYWYRQAAGRGLQLLFYSVGIGQISSEVPQNLSASRPQDRQFILSSKKLLLSDSGFYLCAWSVGQPNYGYTFGSGTRLTVV.

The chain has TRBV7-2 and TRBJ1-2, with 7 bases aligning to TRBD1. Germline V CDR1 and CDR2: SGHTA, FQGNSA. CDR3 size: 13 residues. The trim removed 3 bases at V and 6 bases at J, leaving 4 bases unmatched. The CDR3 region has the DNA TGTGCCAGCAGCTTCCCGGGACAGAATGGCTACACCTTC. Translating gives CASSFPGQNGYTF.

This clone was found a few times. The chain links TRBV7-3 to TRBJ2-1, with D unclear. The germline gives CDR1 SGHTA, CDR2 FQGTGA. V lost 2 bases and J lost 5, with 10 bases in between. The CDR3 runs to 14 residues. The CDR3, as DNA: TGTGCCAGCAGCTTATCGGGTCCGAACAATGAGCAGTTCTTC. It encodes CASSLSGPNNEQFF. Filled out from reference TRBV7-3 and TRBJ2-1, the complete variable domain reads GAGVSQTPSNKVTEKGKYVELRCDPISGHTALYWYRQSLGQGPEFLIYFQGTGAADDSGLPNDRFFAVRPEGSVSTLKIQRTERGDSAVYLCASSLSGPNNEQFFGPGTRLTVL.

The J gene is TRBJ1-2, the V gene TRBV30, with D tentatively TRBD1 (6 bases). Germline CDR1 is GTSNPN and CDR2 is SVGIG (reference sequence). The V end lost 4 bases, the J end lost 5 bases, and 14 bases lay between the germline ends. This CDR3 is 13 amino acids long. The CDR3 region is CAWTQGQRYGYTF. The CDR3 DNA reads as TGTGCCTGGACTCAGGGGCAACGTTATGGCTACACCTTC.

In DNA form, the CDR3 reads TGCGCCAGCAGCCCTCGGGACAGGGGCAGGGGGAGAACTGAAGCTTTCTTT. Translation: CASSPRDRGRGRTEAFF. This sequence joins TRBV5-1 and TRBJ1-1, with 10 bases aligning to TRBD1. There are 17 residues in the CDR3. Germline loops: CDR1 SGHRS, CDR2 YFSETQ. The V gene end was trimmed by 4 bases and the J gene end by 5 bases; junction bases not matched to a gene: 14.

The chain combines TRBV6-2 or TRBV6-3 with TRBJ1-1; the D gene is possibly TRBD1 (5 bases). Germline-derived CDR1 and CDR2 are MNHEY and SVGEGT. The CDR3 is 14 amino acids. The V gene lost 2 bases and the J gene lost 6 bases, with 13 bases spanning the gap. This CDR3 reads CASSYVQAVAEAFF. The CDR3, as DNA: TGTGCCAGCAGTTACGTACAGGCCGTCGCTGAAGCTTTCTTT.

CDR3 residues: CASSYTRNPTVRDSTYEQYF. CDR3 nucleotide sequence: TGTGCCAGCAGTTACACACGGAACCCAACCGTAAGGGACAGTACCTACGAGCAGTACTTC. The chain is built from TRBV6-7 and TRBJ2-7, with TRBD1 matching over 7 bases. TRBV6-7 is an ORF for which the function is uncertain. This CDR3 has 20 residues. The J segment lost 2 bases and the V segment lost 2 bases, leaving 21 bases of the junction unmatched.

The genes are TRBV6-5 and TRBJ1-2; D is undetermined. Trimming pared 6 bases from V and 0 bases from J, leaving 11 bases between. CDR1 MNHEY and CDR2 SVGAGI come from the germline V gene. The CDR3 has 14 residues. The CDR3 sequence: CASRDRKANYGYTF. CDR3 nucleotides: TGTGCCAGCAGAGACCGCAAAGCTAACTATGGCTACACCTTC.

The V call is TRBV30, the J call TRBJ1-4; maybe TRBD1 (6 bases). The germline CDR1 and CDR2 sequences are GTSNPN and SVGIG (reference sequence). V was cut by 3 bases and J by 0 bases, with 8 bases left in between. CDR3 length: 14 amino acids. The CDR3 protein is CAWSGTTTNEKLFF. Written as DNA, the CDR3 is TGTGCCTGGAGCGGGACAACAACTAATGAAAAACTGTTTTTT.

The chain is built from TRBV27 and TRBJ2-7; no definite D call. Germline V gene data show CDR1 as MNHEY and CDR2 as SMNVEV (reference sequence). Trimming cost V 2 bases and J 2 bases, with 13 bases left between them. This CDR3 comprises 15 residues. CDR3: CASSLAGLPAYEQYF. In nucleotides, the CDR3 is TGTGCCAGCAGTTTAGCAGGCCTCCCAGCCTACGAGCAGTACTTC.

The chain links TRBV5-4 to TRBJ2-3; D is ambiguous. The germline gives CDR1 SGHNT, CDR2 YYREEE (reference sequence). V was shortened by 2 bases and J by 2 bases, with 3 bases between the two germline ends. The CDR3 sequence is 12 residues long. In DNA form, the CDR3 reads TGTGCCAGCAGCTTCGACACAGATACGCAGTATTTT. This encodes CASSFDTDTQYF. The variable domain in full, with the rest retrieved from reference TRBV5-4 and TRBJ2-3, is ETGVTQSPTHLIKTRGQQVTLRCSSQSGHNTVSWYQQALGQGPQFIFQYYREEENGRGNFPPRFSGLQFPNYSSELNVNALELDDSALYLCASSFDTDTQYFGPGTRLTVL.

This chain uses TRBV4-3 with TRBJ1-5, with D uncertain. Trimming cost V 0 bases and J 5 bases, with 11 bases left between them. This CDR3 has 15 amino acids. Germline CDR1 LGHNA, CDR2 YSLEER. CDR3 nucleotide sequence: TGCGCCAGCAGCCAAGAGAGAGGAACATATCAGCCCCAGCATTTT. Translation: CASSQERGTYQPQHF.

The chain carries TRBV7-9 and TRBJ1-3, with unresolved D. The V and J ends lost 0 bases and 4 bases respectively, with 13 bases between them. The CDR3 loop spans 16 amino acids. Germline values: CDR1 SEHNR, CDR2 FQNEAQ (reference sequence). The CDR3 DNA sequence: TGTGCCAGCAGCTTAGCAGGGCCTAAGGCAGGAAACACCATATATTTT. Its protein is CASSLAGPKAGNTIYF.

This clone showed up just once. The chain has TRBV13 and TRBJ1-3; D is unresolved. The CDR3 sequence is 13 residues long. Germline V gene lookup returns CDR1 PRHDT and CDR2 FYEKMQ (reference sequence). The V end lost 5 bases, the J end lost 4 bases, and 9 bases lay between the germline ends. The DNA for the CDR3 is TGTGCCAGCAGCGGCACTCGAGGAAACACCATATATTTT. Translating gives CASSGTRGNTIYF.

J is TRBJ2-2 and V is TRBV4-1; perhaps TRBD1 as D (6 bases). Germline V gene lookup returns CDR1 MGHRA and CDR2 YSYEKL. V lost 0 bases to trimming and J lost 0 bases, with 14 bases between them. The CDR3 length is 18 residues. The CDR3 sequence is CASSQESRRDTNTGELFF. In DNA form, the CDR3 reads TGCGCCAGCAGCCAAGAATCCCGTCGGGACACGAACACCGGGGAGCTGTTTTTT.

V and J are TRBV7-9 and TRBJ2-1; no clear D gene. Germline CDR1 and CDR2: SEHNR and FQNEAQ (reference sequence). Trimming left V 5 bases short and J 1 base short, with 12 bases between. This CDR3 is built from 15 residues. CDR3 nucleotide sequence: TGTGCCAGCAGCGTCTCTCTTGGTTCCTACAATGAGCAGTTCTTC. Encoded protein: CASSVSLGSYNEQFF. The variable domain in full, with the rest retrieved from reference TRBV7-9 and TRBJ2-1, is DTGVSQNPRHKITKRGQNVTFRCDPISEHNRLYWYRQTLGQGPEFLTYFQNEAQLEKSRLLSDRFSAERPKGSFSTLEIQRTEQGDSAMYLCASSVSLGSYNEQFFGPGTRLTVL.

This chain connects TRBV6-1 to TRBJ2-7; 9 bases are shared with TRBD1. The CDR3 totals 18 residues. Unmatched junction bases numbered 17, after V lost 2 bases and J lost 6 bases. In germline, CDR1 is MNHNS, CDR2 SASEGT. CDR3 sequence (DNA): TGTGCCAGCAGTGAATCGATGGTACCGGGACAGGGCTTTGGCGAGCAGTACTTC. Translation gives CASSESMVPGQGFGEQYF.

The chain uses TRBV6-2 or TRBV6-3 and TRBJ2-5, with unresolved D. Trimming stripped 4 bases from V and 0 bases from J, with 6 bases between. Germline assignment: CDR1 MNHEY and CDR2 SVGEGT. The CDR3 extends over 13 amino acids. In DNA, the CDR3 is TGTGCCAGCAGTTGGGTCGACCAAGAGACCCAGTACTTC. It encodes CASSWVDQETQYF.

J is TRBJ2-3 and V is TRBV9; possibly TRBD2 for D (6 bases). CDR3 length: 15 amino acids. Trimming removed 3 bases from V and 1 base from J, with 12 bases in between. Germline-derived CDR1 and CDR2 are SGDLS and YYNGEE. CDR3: CASSGQVAGTDTQYF. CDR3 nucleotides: TGTGCCAGCAGCGGGCAGGTAGCGGGCACAGATACGCAGTATTTT.

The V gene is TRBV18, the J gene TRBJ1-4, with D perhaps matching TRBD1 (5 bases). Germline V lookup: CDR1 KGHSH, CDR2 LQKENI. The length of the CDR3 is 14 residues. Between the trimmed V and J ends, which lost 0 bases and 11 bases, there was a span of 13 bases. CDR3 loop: CASSPPVGGEKLFF. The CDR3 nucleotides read TGTGCCAGCTCACCACCTGTAGGAGGGGAGAAACTGTTTTTT. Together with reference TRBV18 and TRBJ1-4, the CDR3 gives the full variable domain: NAGVMQNPRHLVRRRGQEARLRCSPMKGHSHVYWYRQLPEEGLKFMVYLQKENIIDESGMPKERFSAEFPKEGPSILRIQQVVRGDSAAYFCASSPPVGGEKLFFGSGTQLSVL.

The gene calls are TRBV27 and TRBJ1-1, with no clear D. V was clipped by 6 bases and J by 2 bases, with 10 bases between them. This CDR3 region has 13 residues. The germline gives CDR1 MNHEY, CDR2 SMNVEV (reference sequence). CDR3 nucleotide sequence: TGTGCCAGCAGCTCTGTCCTTAACACTGAAGCTTTCTTT. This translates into CASSSVLNTEAFF.